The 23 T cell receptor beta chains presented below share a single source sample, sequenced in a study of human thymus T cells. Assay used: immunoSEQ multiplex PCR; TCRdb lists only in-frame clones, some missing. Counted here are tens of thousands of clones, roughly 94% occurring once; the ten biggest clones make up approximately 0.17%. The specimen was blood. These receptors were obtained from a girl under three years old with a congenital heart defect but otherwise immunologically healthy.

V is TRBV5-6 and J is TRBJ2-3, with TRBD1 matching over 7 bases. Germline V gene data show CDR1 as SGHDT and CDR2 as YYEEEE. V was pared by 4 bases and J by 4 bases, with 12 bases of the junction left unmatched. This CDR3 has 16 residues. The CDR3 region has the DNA TGTGCCAGCAGCCCCTGGAAGACAGGGCATCCAGATACGCAGTATTTT. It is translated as CASSPWKTGHPDTQYF.

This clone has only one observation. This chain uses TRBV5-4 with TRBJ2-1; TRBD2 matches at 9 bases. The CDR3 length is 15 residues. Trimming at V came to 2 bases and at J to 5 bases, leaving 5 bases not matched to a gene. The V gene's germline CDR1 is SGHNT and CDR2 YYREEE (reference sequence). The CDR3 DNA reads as TGTGCCAGCAGCTTTAGCGGGAGTGGGGACAATGAGCAGTTCTTC. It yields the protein CASSFSGSGDNEQFF.

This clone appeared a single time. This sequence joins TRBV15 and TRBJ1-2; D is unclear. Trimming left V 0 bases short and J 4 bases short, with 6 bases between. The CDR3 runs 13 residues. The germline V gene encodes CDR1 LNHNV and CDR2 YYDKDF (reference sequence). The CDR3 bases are TGTGCCACCAGCAGAGATCGAGGCTATGGCTACACCTTC. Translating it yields CATSRDRGYGYTF.

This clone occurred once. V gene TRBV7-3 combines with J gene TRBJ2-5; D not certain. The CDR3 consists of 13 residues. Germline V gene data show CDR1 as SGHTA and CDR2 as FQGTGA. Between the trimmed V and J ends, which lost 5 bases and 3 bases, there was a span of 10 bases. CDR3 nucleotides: TGTGCCAGCAGCCCGTCGGGCAAAGAGACCCAGTACTTC. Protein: CASSPSGKETQYF.

DNA of the CDR3: TGTGCCAGCAGTCCCGCCAGGGCGGCTGGAAACACCATATATTTT. This gives the protein CASSPARAAGNTIYF. The genes are TRBV28 and TRBJ1-3, with D possibly being TRBD1 (5 bases). Trimming cost V 5 bases and J 2 bases, with 13 bases left between them. The CDR3 loop spans 15 amino acids. Germline CDR1 is MDHEN and CDR2 is SYDVKM.

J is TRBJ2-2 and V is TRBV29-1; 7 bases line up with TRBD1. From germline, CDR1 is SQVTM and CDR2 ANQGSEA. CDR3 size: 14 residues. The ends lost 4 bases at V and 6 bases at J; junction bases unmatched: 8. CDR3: CSVGQGVGAGELFF. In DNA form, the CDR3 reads TGCAGCGTTGGGCAGGGGGTCGGGGCCGGGGAGCTGTTTTTT.

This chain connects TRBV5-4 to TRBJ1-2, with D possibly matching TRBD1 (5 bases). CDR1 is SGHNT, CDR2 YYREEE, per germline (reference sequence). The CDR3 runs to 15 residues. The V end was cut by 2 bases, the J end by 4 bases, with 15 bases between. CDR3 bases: TGTGCCAGCAGCTTCGGGTCAGACGGGGGCTATGGCTACACCTTC. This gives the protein CASSFGSDGGYGYTF.

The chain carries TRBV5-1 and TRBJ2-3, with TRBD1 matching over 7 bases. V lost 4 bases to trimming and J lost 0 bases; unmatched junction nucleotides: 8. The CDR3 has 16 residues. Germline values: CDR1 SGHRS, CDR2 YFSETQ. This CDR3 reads CASSRRRTGSTDTQYF. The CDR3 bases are TGCGCCAGCAGCAGGAGAAGGACAGGTAGCACAGATACGCAGTATTTT.

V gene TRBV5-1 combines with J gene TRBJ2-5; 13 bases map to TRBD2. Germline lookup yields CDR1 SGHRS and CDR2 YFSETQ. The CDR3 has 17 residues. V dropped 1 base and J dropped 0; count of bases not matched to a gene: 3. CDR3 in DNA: TGCGCCAGCAGCTTGACTAGCGGGAGGGCTTACCAAGAGACCCAGTACTTC. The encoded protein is CASSLTSGRAYQETQYF.

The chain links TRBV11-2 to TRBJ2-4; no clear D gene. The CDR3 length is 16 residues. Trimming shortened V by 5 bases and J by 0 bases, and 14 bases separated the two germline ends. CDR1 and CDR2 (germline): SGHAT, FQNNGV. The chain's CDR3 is CASSLDGILAKNIQYF. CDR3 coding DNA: TGTGCCAGCAGCCTGGACGGCATACTAGCCAAAAACATTCAGTACTTC.

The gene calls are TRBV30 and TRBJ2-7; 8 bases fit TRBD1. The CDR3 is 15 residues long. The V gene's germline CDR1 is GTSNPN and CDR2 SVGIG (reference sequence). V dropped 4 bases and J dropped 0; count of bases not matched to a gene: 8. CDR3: CAWTSGDRFSYEQYF. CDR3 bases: TGTGCCTGGACCTCGGGGGACAGGTTCTCCTACGAGCAGTACTTC.

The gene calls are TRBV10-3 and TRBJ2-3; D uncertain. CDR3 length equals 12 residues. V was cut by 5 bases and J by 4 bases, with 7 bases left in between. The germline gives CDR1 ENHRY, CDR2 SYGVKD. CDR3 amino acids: CAISSSADTQYF. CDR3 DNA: TGTGCCATCAGTTCATCTGCAGATACGCAGTATTTT.

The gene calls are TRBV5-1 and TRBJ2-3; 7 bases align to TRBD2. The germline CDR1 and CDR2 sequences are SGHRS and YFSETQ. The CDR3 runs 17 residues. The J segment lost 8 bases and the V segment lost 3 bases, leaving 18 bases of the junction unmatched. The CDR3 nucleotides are TGCGCCAGCAGCTGGGTCTCGGCGGGAGTGGGGCTCGGTACGCAGTATTTT. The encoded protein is CASSWVSAGVGLGTQYF.

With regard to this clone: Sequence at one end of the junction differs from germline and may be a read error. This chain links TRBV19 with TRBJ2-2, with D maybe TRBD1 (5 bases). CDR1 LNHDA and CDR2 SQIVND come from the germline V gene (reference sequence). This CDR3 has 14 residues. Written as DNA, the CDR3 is TGTGCCAGTAGTGTGGCAGGGAACGCCGGGGAGCTGTTTTTT. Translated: CASSVAGNAGELFF.

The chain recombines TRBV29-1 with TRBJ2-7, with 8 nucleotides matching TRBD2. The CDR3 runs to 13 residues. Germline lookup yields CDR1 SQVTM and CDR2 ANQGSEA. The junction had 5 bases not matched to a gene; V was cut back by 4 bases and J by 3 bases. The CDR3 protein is CSVVPAGVYEQYF. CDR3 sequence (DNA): TGCAGCGTTGTTCCAGCGGGAGTCTACGAGCAGTACTTC.

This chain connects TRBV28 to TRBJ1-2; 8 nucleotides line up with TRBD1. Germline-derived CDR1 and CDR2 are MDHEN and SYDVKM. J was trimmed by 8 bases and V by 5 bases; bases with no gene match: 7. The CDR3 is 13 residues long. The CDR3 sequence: CASSTMTGDGYTF. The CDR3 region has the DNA TGTGCCAGCAGTACTATGACAGGGGACGGCTACACCTTC.

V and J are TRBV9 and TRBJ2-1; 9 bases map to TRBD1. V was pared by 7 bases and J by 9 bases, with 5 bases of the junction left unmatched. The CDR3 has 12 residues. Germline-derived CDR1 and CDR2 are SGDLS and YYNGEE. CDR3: CASGQGKSEQFF. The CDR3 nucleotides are TGTGCCAGCGGACAGGGGAAGAGTGAGCAGTTCTTC. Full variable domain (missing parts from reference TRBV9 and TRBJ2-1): DSGVTQTPKHLITATGQRVTLRCSPRSGDLSVYWYQQSLDQGLQFLIQYYNGEERAKGNILERFSAQQFPDLHSELNLSSLELGDSALYFCASGQGKSEQFFGPGTRLTVL.

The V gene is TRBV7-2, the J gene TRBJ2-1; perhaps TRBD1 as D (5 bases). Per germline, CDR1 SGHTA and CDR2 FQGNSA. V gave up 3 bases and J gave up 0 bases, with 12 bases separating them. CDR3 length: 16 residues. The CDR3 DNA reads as TGTGCCAGCAGCTTCCCTAGGGGAAGCTCCTACAATGAGCAGTTCTTC. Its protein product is CASSFPRGSSYNEQFF.

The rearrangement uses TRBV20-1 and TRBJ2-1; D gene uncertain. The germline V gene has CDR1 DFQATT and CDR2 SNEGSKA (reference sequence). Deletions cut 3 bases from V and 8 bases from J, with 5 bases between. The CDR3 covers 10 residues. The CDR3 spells CSASFDEQFF. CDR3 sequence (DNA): TGCAGTGCTAGCTTTGATGAGCAGTTCTTC.

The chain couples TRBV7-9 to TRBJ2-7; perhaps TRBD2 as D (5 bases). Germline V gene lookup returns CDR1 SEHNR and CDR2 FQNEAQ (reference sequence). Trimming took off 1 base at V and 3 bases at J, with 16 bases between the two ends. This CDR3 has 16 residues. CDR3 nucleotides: TGTGCCAGCAGCTTAGTCGGTAGCGATAAGGGCTACGAGCAGTACTTC. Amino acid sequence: CASSLVGSDKGYEQYF.

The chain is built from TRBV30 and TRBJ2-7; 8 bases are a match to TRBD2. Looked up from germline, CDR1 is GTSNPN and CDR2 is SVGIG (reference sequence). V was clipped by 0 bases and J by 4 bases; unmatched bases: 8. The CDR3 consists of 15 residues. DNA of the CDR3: TGTGCCTGGAGTGTACCTGCGGGAGGATCGTACGAGCAGTACTTC. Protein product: CAWSVPAGGSYEQYF.

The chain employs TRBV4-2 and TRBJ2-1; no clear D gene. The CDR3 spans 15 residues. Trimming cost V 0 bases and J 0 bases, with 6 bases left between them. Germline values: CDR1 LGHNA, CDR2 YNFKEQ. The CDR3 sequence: CASSQEEGSYNEQFF. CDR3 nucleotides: TGTGCCAGCAGCCAAGAGGAAGGCTCCTACAATGAGCAGTTCTTC.

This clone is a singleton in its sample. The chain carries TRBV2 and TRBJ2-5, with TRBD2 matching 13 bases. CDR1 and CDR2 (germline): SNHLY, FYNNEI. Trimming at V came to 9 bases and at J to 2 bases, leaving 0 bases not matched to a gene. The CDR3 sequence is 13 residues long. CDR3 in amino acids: CARGLAGQETQYF. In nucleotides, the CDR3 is TGTGCCAGGGGACTAGCGGGGCAAGAGACCCAGTACTTC. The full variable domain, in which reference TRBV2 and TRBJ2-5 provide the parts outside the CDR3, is EPEVTQTPSHQVTQMGQEVILRCVPISNHLYFYWYRQILGQKVEFLVSFYNNEISEKSEIFDDQFSVERPDGSNFTLKIRSTKLEDSAMYFCARGLAGQETQYFGPGTRLLVL.